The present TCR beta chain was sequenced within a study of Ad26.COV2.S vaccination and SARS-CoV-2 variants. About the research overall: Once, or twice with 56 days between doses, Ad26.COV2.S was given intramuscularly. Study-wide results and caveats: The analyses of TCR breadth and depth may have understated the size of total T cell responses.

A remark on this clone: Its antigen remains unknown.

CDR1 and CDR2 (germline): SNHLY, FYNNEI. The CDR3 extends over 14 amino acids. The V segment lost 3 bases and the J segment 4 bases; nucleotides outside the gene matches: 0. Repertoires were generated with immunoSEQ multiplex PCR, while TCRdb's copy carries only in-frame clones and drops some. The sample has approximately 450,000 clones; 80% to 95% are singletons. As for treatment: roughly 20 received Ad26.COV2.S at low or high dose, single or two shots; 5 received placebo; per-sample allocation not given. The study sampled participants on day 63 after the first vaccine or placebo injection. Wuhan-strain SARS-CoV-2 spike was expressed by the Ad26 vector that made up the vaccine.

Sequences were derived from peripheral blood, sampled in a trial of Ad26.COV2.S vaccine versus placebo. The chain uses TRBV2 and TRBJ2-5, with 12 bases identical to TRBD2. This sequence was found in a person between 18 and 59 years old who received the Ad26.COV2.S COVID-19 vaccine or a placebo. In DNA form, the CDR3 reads TGTGCCAGCAGTGAGGGACTAGCGGGAGAGACCCAGTACTTC. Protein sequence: CASSEGLAGETQYF.